This record concerns one T cell receptor (beta chain) sequence. Original processing notes: Nucleated cell number was recorded as an estimate derived from reference gene primer amplification. Assay: immunoSEQ multiplex PCR; the TCRdb copy retains only in-frame clones and omits some. V and J calls and clone size are those listed in that table; D and trimming were worked out from the DNA. Of about 100,000 clones in the sample, roughly 80% were seen once. V lost 5 bases, J lost 7 bases, and 8 bases stayed unmatched. The germline V gene encodes CDR1 KGHSH and CDR2 LQKENI. The CDR3 is 14 residues long. The sample belongs to a study of blood T cell repertoires in COVID-19. Study context: Collection of acute and convalescent COVID-19 samples took place in the United States, Italy and Spain. From T cells, B-cell-depleted T cells, or PBMCs came the material, which was cDNA or gDNA.

Sequenced: peripheral blood. V usage is TRBV18 and J usage is TRBJ1-5; 7 bases line up with TRBD1. This TCR was recovered from a woman in her sixties or seventies with acute or convalescent COVID-19. In DNA form, the CDR3 reads TGTGCCAGCTCAACACTACAGGGGAAACAGCCCCAGCATTTT. Translation gives CASSTLQGKQPQHF.